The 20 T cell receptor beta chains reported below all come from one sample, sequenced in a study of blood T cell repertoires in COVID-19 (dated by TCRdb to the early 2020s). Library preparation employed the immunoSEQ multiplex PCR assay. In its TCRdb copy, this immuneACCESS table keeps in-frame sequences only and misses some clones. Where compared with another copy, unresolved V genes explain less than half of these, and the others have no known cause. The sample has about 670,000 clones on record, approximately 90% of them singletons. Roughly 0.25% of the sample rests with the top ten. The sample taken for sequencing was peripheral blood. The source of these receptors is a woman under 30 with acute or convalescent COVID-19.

CDR3 sequence: CASSYAGSGYLRTDTQYF. For the CDR3, the DNA is TGTGCCAGCAGTTATGCGGGCTCCGGTTATCTCCGCACAGATACGCAGTATTTT. The rearrangement joins TRBV6-2 or TRBV6-3 to TRBJ2-3; D is perhaps TRBD2 (5 bases). The germline gives CDR1 MNHEY, CDR2 SVGEGT. Trimming took off 3 bases at V and 1 base at J, with 20 bases between the two ends. This CDR3 is 18 amino acids long.

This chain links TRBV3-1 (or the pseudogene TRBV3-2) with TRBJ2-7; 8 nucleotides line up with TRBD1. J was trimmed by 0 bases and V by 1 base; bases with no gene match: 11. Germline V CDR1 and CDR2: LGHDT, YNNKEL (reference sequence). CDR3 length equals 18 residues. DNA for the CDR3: TGTGCCAGCAGCCAAGCCGGACAGGGAATTGGGCTCTCCTACGAGCAGTACTTC. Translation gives CASSQAGQGIGLSYEQYF.

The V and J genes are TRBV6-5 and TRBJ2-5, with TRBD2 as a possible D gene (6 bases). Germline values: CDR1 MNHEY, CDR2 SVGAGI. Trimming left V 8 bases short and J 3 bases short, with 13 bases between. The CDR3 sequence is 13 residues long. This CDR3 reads CASGPGVKETQYF. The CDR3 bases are TGTGCCAGCGGCCCGGGGGTCAAAGAGACCCAGTACTTC.

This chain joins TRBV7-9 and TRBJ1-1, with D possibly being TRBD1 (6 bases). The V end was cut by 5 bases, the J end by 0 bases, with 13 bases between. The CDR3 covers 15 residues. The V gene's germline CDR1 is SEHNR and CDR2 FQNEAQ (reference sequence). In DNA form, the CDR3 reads TGTGCCAGCAGCCCCCGGACAGCTTTGAACACTGAAGCTTTCTTT. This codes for CASSPRTALNTEAFF.

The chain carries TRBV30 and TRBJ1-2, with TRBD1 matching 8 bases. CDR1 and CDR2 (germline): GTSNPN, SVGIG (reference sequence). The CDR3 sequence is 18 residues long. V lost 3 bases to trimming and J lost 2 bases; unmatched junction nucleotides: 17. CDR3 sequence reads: CAWSYPTGAAPRNYGYTF. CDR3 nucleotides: TGTGCCTGGAGCTACCCGACAGGGGCCGCACCCAGAAACTATGGCTACACCTTC.

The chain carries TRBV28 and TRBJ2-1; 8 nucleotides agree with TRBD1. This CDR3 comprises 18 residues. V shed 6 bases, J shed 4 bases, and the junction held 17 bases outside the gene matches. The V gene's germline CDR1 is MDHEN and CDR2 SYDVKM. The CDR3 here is CASSPPLTGVGFYNEQFF. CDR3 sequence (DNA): TGTGCCAGCAGCCCCCCTTTGACAGGGGTGGGTTTTTACAATGAGCAGTTCTTC.

CDR3 amino acids: CAISEPLGDNYNEQFF. CDR3 nucleotide sequence: TGTGCCATCAGTGAGCCCTTAGGGGACAACTACAATGAGCAGTTCTTC. The V gene is TRBV10-3, the J gene TRBJ2-1; D perhaps matches TRBD1 (6 bases). The CDR3 length is 16 residues. The ends were cut back, 2 bases at V and 3 bases at J, with 14 bases in the middle. CDR1 ENHRY and CDR2 SYGVKD come from the germline V gene.

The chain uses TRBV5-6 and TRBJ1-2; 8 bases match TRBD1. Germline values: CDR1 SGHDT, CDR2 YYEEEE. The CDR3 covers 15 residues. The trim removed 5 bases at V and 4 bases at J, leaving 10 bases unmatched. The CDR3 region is CASRIRTGTVYGYTF. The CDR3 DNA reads TGTGCCAGCAGGATTCGGACAGGGACAGTCTATGGCTACACCTTC. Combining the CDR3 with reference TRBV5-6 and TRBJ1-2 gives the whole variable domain DAGVTQSPTHLIKTRGQQVTLRCSPKSGHDTVSWYQQALGQGPQFIFQYYEEEERQRGNFPDRFSGHQFPNYSSELNVNALLLGDSALYLCASRIRTGTVYGYTFGSGTRLTVV.

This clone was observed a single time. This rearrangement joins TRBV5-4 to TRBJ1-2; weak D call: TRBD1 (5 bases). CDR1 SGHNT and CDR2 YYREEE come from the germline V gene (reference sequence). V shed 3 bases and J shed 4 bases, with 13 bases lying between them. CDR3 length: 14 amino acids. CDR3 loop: CASSWSVGGYGYTF. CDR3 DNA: TGTGCCAGCAGCTGGAGCGTGGGGGGCTATGGCTACACCTTC.

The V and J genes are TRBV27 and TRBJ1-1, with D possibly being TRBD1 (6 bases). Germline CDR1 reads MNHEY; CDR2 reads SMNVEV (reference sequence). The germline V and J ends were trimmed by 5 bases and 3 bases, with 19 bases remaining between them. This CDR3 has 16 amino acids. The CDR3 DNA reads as TGTGCCAGCAGTCCCCGACATACGACAGGACACACTGAAGCTTTCTTT. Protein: CASSPRHTTGHTEAFF.

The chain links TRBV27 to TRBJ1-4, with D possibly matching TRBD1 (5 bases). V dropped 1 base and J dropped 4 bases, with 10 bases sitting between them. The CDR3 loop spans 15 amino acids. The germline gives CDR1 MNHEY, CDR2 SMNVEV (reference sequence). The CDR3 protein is CASSLWSQGNEKLFF. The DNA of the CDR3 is TGTGCCAGCAGTTTATGGAGCCAGGGTAATGAAAAACTGTTTTTT.

The CDR3 DNA reads as TGCGCCAGCAGCTTACAGGTTGGGCTCGGTGAAGCTTTCTTT. Its protein is CASSLQVGLGEAFF. The chain employs TRBV5-1 and TRBJ1-1; possible D gene TRBD1, 5 bases. The CDR3 is 14 residues long. V was shortened by 2 bases and J by 7 bases, with 15 bases between the two germline ends. The V gene's germline CDR1 is SGHRS and CDR2 YFSETQ.

The CDR3 coding sequence is TGCGCCAGCAGCCAGGGCGGGCCGTGGGTCACAGATACGCAGTATTTT. It codes for CASSQGGPWVTDTQYF. The chain has TRBV4-1 and TRBJ2-3, with D maybe TRBD2 (5 bases). The CDR3 covers 16 residues. Germline V gene sequence: CDR1 MGHRA, CDR2 YSYEKL. With 3 bases removed from V and 2 bases from J, the gap between germline ends came to 15 bases.

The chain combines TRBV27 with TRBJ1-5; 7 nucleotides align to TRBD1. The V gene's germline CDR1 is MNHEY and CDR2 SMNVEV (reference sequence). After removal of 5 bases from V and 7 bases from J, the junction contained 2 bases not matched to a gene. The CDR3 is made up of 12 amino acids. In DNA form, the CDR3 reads TGTGCCAGCAGTACAGGGGTACAGCCCCAGCATTTT. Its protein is CASSTGVQPQHF.

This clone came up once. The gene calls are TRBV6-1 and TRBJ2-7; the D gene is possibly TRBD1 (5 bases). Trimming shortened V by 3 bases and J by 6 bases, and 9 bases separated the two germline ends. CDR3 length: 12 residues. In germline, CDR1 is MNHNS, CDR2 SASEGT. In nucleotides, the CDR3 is TGTGCCAGCAGTGATGAAGGGGCCGAGCAGTACTTC. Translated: CASSDEGAEQYF.

CDR3 sequence reads: CAWSVPPTPTRNQETQYF. In DNA form, the CDR3 reads TGTGCCTGGAGTGTACCTCCCACCCCTACTAGAAATCAAGAGACCCAGTACTTC. The J gene is TRBJ2-5, the V gene TRBV30; weak D call: TRBD2 (5 bases). The germline V gene encodes CDR1 GTSNPN and CDR2 SVGIG (reference sequence). The V gene lost 0 bases and the J gene lost 2 bases, with 22 bases spanning the gap. This CDR3 comprises 18 residues. Supplemented by reference TRBV30 and TRBJ2-5, the full variable domain reads SQTIHQWPATLVQPVGSPLSLECTVEGTSNPNLYWYRQAAGRGLQLLFYSVGIGQISSEVPQNLSASRPQDRQFILSSKKLLLSDSGFYLCAWSVPPTPTRNQETQYFGPGTRLLVL.

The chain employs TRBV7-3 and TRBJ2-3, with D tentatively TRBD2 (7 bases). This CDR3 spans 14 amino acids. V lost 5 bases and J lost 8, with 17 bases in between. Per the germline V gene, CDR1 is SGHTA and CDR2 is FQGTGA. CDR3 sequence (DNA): TGTGCCAGCAGCCTGCGGGGGCCCGGGGGTACGCAGTATTTT. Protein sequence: CASSLRGPGGTQYF.

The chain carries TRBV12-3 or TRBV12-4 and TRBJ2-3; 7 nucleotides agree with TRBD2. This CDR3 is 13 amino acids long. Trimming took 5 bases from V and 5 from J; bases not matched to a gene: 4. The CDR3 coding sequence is TGTGCCAGCAGTAGCGGGGTAGGAGATACGCAGTATTTT. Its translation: CASSSGVGDTQYF.

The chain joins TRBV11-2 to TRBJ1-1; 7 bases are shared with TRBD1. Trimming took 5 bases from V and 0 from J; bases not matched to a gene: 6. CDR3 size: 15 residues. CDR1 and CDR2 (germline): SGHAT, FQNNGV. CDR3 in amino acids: CASSPRGKLNTEAFF. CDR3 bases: TGTGCCAGCAGCCCCAGGGGGAAGTTGAACACTGAAGCTTTCTTT. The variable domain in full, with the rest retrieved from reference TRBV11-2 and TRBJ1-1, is EAGVAQSPRYKIIEKRQSVAFWCNPISGHATLYWYQQILGQGPKLLIQFQNNGVVDDSQLPKDRFSAERLKGVDSTLKIQPAKLEDSAVYLCASSPRGKLNTEAFFGQGTRLTVV.

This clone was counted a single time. For the CDR3, the DNA is TGTGCCAGCAGCCACCCCCGGGACACCAACTATGGCTACACCTTC. Translated, it gives CASSHPRDTNYGYTF. The V and J genes are TRBV7-9 and TRBJ1-2; maybe TRBD1 (6 bases). Germline lookup yields CDR1 SEHNR and CDR2 FQNEAQ (reference sequence). The CDR3 has 15 residues. Trimming took 5 bases from V and 2 from J, leaving 15 bases between them.